The clone carrying this TCR beta chain was observed a few times. No antigen is known for it. The source of the sample is a study of T cell responses to AZD1222 COVID-19 vaccine. TCRdb's table, derived via immunoSEQ multiplex PCR, lists solely in-frame clones and lacks some. The repertoire holds 100,000 to 150,000 clones, with more than 70% as singletons. Study results and limitations: Baseline seropositivity characterized only 5 or 6 AZD1222 recipients. Clonal diversity was possibly underestimated; the donors were predominantly white British and more often female. No day 14 peak samples; only post-peak repertoires were characterized.

Germline CDR1 and CDR2: MDHEN and SYDVKM. Trimming cost V 2 bases and J 6 bases; bases outside gene matches: 7. The CDR3 contains 16 residues. This sequence originates from an adult in good health. This material consisted of peripheral blood, taken on day 0 of AZD1222 vaccination. The genes are TRBV28 and TRBJ1-6; 7 bases are a match to TRBD1. The CDR3 nucleotides are TGTGCCAGCAGTTTAGGGGACAGACAAATTAATTCACCCCTCCACTTT. Amino acid sequence: CASSLGDRQINSPLHF.